This T cell receptor beta chain was recorded in a study of OX40 agonist ivuxolimab in advanced cancers. Overall study context: Each patient was given ivuxolimab into a vein every 2 weeks, at 0.01 to 10 mg/kg.

CDR1 SGHAT and CDR2 FQNNGV come from the germline V gene. The CDR3 is 16 amino acids. The junction had 10 bases not matched to a gene; V was cut back by 1 base and J by 8 bases. Produced via immunoSEQ multiplex PCR; TCRdb's table is partial and in-frame only. Found here are roughly 71,000 clones, 70% to 85% of them singletons; the top ten hold 1.5% to 2%. As for this clone: Its antigen is still unknown.

Study observations and caveats: On average, CD8+ T cells had more expanded clones than CD4+. At doses 0.1 to 3.0 mg/kg, CD4+ and CD8+ clones expanded.

The input for sequencing was CD4+ or CD8+ T cells sorted from blood, taken in a trial of the OX40 agonist ivuxolimab. The TCR originated in an adult with an advanced solid tumor such as melanoma, head and neck, liver or kidney cancer. The chain links TRBV11-2 to TRBJ2-1, with 8 bases matching TRBD1. This chain's CDR3 is CASSLVRDRIAYEQFF. CDR3 bases: TGTGCCAGCAGCTTAGTCCGGGACAGGATCGCCTATGAGCAGTTCTTC.